A selection of T cell receptor beta chains follows, all from one sample in a study of shared clonotypes between healthy human individuals. Profiling relied on immunoSEQ multiplex PCR, and the TCRdb table lists in-frame clones only, not all of them. The sample lists some 2.4 million clones, roughly 93% occurring once. The sample taken for sequencing was naive CD4+ T cells from PBMCs. These receptor sequences come from a man aged 18 to 30 in good health. Some clones in this sample may be carry-over from other donors' samples. Both conserved end residues are part of each CDR3. The order of the fields is J gene, V gene, D gene, clone size, CDR3 protein, CDR3 DNA. A D gene is named only where the DNA matches it firmly. A row's size may be missing; if present it is once, few, many or a size class.

>TRBJ2-5|TRBV14|TRBD2|NA
CASSQGLLAGGPETQYF
TGTGCCAGCAGCCAAGGGTTACTAGCGGGAGGGCCGGAGACCCAGTACTTC
>TRBJ1-2|TRBV18|NA|NA
CASSPPRGSTNYGYTF
TGTGCCAGCTCACCCCCCAGGGGATCAACTAACTATGGCTACACCTTC
>TRBJ2-5|TRBV2|TRBD2|NA
CASSGDYSTGETQYF
TGTGCCAGCAGTGGGGACTATTCAACTGGAGAGACCCAGTACTTC
>TRBJ1-2|TRBV28|TRBD1|NA
CASRWDRGPYGYTF
TGTGCCAGCAGGTGGGACAGGGGACCCTATGGCTACACCTTC
>TRBJ2-7|TRBV27|TRBD1|NA
CASSPRGQAYEQYF
TGTGCCAGCAGTCCCCGGGGACAGGCCTACGAGCAGTACTTC
>TRBJ1-1|TRBV6-1|TRBD1|once
CATRTGAWVTEAFF
TGTGCCACAAGGACAGGGGCGTGGGTCACTGAAGCTTTCTTT
>TRBJ2-1|TRBV19|TRBD2|NA
CASSIAQLAGDINEQFF
TGTGCCAGTAGTATAGCCCAACTAGCGGGAGATATCAATGAGCAGTTCTTC
>TRBJ2-1|TRBV10-1|TRBD1|NA
CASSDRTGTGVNEQFF
TGCGCCAGCAGTGATCGCACCGGGACAGGGGTCAATGAGCAGTTCTTC
>TRBJ2-5|TRBV18|TRBD1|once
CASSQNLQGVGETQYF
TGTGCCAGCTCACAGAACCTCCAGGGGGTCGGGGAGACCCAGTACTTC
>TRBJ2-5|TRBV5-5|NA|NA
CASSLLNAGAETQYF
TGTGCCAGCAGCTTGCTCAATGCGGGGGCGGAGACCCAGTACTTC
>TRBJ2-2|TRBV5-6|NA|NA
CASSLWLAITTGELFF
TGTGCCAGCAGCTTATGGCTAGCTATTACCACCGGGGAGCTGTTTTTT
>TRBJ1-1|TRBV7-2|NA|once
CASSRSYLATEAFF
TGTGCCAGCAGCCGGAGTTACCTGGCCACTGAAGCTTTCTTT
>TRBJ1-1|TRBV18|NA|few
CASSQWTTAASPEAFF
TGTGCCAGCTCCCAGTGGACGACGGCTGCCAGCCCTGAAGCTTTCTTT
>TRBJ2-2|TRBV11-3|TRBD2|once
CASSLAGGLGTGELFF
TGTGCCAGCAGCTTGGCGGGAGGGCTCGGCACCGGGGAGCTGTTTTTT
>TRBJ2-2|TRBV7-2|TRBD1|NA
CASSSRGQGRTGELFF
TGTGCCAGCAGCTCCCGAGGACAGGGGCGCACCGGGGAGCTGTTTTTT
>TRBJ2-1|TRBV2|NA|NA
CASTVQGFYEQFF
TGTGCCAGCACTGTGCAGGGTTTTTATGAGCAGTTCTTC
>TRBJ2-5|TRBV5-1|NA|NA
CASSLETGTSRWETQYF
TGCGCCAGCAGCTTGGAGACCGGGACGAGTAGGTGGGAGACCCAGTACTTC
>TRBJ2-4|TRBV11-2|NA|NA
CASSLGAAKNIQYF
TGTGCCAGCAGCTTAGGGGCAGCCAAAAACATTCAGTACTTC
>TRBJ1-1|TRBV2|NA|NA
CASSERWGNTEAFF
TGTGCCAGCAGTGAAAGATGGGGGAACACTGAAGCTTTCTTT
>TRBJ2-7|TRBV11-3|NA|NA
CASSERVSGEQYF
TGTGCCAGCAGCGAGCGGGTCAGTGGGGAGCAGTACTTC
>TRBJ2-4|TRBV11-2|TRBD1|NA
CASSPTGVKNIQYF
TGTGCCAGCAGCCCCACAGGGGTCAAAAACATTCAGTACTTC
>TRBJ2-5|TRBV29-1|NA|NA
CSVLDLLSQETQYF
TGCAGCGTTTTAGACCTTCTGTCACAAGAGACCCAGTACTTC
>TRBJ2-5|TRBV5-1|NA|NA
CASSLSGSGETQYF
TGCGCCAGCAGCTTATCGGGGTCCGGGGAGACCCAGTACTTC
>TRBJ2-1|TRBV5-1|TRBD1|NA
CASSPLGQAAYNEQFF
TGCGCCAGCAGCCCGTTGGGACAGGCCGCCTACAATGAGCAGTTCTTC
>TRBJ1-5|TRBV10-2|NA|NA
CASRQDYSNQPQHF
TGCGCCAGCAGGCAGGATTATAGCAATCAGCCCCAGCATTTT
>TRBJ2-3|TRBV9|NA|NA
CASSASGHHTDTQYF
TGTGCCAGCAGCGCATCGGGACACCACACAGATACGCAGTATTTT
>TRBJ1-4|TRBV7-2|NA|NA
CASSQLREGKGEKLFF
TGTGCCAGCAGCCAGTTAAGGGAGGGAAAGGGGGAAAAACTGTTTTTT
>TRBJ2-2|TRBV29-1|NA|NA
CSVEGLENTGELFF
TGCAGCGTTGAAGGACTGGAAAACACCGGGGAGCTGTTTTTT
>TRBJ1-5|TRBV2|NA|NA
CASSTPGGGGNQPQHF
TGTGCCAGCAGTACTCCTGGGGGGGGAGGCAATCAGCCCCAGCATTTT
>TRBJ1-5|TRBV27|TRBD1|NA
CASSFYPPTGVSNQPQHF
TGTGCCAGCAGTTTTTACCCCCCGACAGGGGTAAGCAATCAGCCCCAGCATTTT
>TRBJ2-1|TRBV6-4|NA|NA
CARPTGNEQFF
TGTGCCAGGCCTACAGGAAATGAGCAGTTCTTC
>TRBJ1-3|TRBV28|TRBD1|NA
CASSWGTAAYTIYF
TGTGCCAGCAGTTGGGGGACAGCCGCCTACACCATATATTTT
>TRBJ2-2|TRBV7-2|TRBD2|NA
CASSLDSGRNTGELFF
TGTGCCAGCAGCTTAGATAGCGGGAGGAACACCGGGGAGCTGTTTTTT
>TRBJ1-2|TRBV14|NA|NA
CASSQDTWYGAYGYTF
TGTGCCAGCAGCCAAGATACTTGGTATGGGGCCTATGGCTACACCTTC
>TRBJ1-1|TRBV7-7|NA|few
CASSLYQGTEAFF
TGTGCCAGCAGCTTATATCAGGGTACAGAAGCTTTCTTT
>TRBJ2-7|TRBV30|NA|NA
CAWSYNSYEQYF
TGTGCCTGGAGTTACAACTCCTACGAGCAGTACTTC
>TRBJ2-3|TRBV6-5|NA|NA
CASSYSNGRGDTQYF
TGTGCCAGCAGTTACTCAAATGGTAGGGGAGATACGCAGTATTTT
>TRBJ2-6|TRBV7-9|NA|NA
CASSLDLAANVLTF
TGTGCCAGCAGCCTAGATCTTGCGGCCAACGTCCTGACTTTC
>TRBJ2-1|TRBV5-1|TRBD2|NA
CASSSPGLAGAGEQFF
TGCGCCAGCAGCTCCCCGGGACTAGCGGGAGCGGGTGAGCAGTTCTTC
>TRBJ2-5|TRBV5-1|NA|NA
CASSLFGQETQYF
TGCGCCAGCAGCTTGTTCGGACAAGAGACCCAGTACTTC
>TRBJ2-1|TRBV7-9|TRBD2|NA
CASSHLLAGDWNEQFF
TGTGCCAGCAGCCATTTACTAGCGGGAGACTGGAATGAGCAGTTCTTC
>TRBJ2-1|TRBV5-1|TRBD1|NA
CASKGTGGVKDPYNEQFF
TGCGCCAGCAAAGGGACAGGGGGCGTAAAGGACCCCTACAATGAGCAGTTCTTC